This TCR beta chain was captured in a study of cytomegalovirus exposure and HLA in healthy donors (dated by TCRdb to about 2017). For context, the study as a whole: A later analysis indicated that the 95 to 150 validation repertoires were generated on the platform also employed for the 650 to 850 repertoires of the first cohort. Besides the first cohort of 666 subjects, a separate validation cohort made up of over 95 different subjects was used. High-throughput TCR immunosequencing, statistical association of individual TCRs with disease status, and machine learning were combined to predict cytomegalovirus infection status. The aim of the study was to test whether cataloging public T cell receptors could identify signatures of past pathogen exposure. The full study reports these points: Most TCR sequences were observed very rarely across donors, whereas some public TCRs were present in many individuals. The classifier was reported to diagnose cytomegalovirus status with high specificity and sensitivity in both the original and validation cohorts. In the study, approximately 160 TCR beta chains were listed as associated with cytomegalovirus. A later analysis had no HLA typing for the validation cohort, so co-occurrence there was scored across all 130 or so repertoires. In vitro tests confirmed that a few of the cytomegalovirus-associated TCR beta chains recognize cytomegalovirus antigens. A later analysis found that TCRs clustered in the first cohort also tended to co-occur in the 110 or so validation repertoires, with approximately 95% of cluster scores above 0. It was suggested by the authors that the approach could potentially be generalized to other disease states and immunological phenotypes.

Turning to this clone: Its cognate antigen has yet to be identified. No much larger clone exists at a distance of one base, and base qualities are not known.

The library was generated by the immunoSEQ multiplex PCR assay. The authors processed their data as follows. A statistical classification framework was built for diagnosing cytomegalovirus status from the catalog of TCR beta chain sequences. TCRdb took over this immuneACCESS table, retaining in-frame rearrangements with V and J assigned. Such tables are incomplete; in checked studies, under half of the missing clones stem from an unresolved V gene, and the remainder is unexplained. From that table come the V and J calls and clone size; the DNA was used to work out D and trimming. The sample table contains 95,000 to 150,000 clones; only one count was recorded for over 75% of them. Of the sample, about 6% falls within the top ten clones. CDR3 length: 14 amino acids, cysteine to phenylalanine. Just the 42-base CDR3 DNA is kept, in frame starting at base 1. V loses 0 bases of germline sequence and J loses 0 bases, and the interval between the two ends is 5 bases. CDR1 is given as MNHEY and CDR2 as SVGAGI, both from the germline V gene.

Separate from the approximately 690-subject first cohort, the validation cohort of about 110 subjects was the group to which the donors belonged. The V and J segments used are TRBV6-5 and TRBJ1-1; TRBD1 is a weak D gene call, 5 bases matching. This sequence originates from a woman between 18 and 30 years old in good health and CMV-seropositive. Sequencing used PBMCs. The CDR3 amino acid sequence is: CASSYSTVNTEAFF. In nucleotide form, the sequence is TGTGCCAGCAGTTACTCGACAGTGAACACTGAAGCTTTCTTT.